The next 27 T cell receptor beta chains were all read from a single sample in a study of vaccination and CD4 T cells after COVID-19. Sequencing of DNA taken from cultured CD4+ T cells relied on the Oncomine TCR Beta short-read assay. TCRdb reprocessed the PCR reads with MiXCR, giving one entry per CDR3 protein. In the table there are 9,000 to 13,000 distinct CDR3 sequences, 40% to 45% of which are singletons. These receptors' antigens are unknown. The treatment is: approximately nine-day PBMC culture with coronavirus spike peptide pools or control peptides (ViraFEST assay). The sequencing here drew on CD4+ T cells from blood, cultured in vitro, taken after SARS-CoV-2 vaccination. The receptors stem from a human donor who had recovered from COVID-19.

Judged by abundance, this clonotype is large. CDR3 in DNA: TGTGCCAGCAGCCCGGGACAGCCGAGCACAGATACGCAGTATTTT. It is translated as CASSPGQPSTDTQYF. The chain recombines TRBV5-4 with TRBJ2-3; 7 bases match TRBD1. The CDR3 extends over 15 amino acids. Per germline, CDR1 SGHNT and CDR2 YYREEE (reference sequence). J lost 0 bases, V lost 4 bases, and 5 bases had no gene match.

By proportion, this clonotype is medium-sized (0.01 to 0.1%). V usage is TRBV5-1 and J usage is TRBJ2-5; D possibly corresponds to TRBD2 (6 bases). The CDR3 length is 16 residues. Germline-derived CDR1 and CDR2 are SGHRS and YFSETQ. The germline V and J ends were trimmed by 1 base and 5 bases, with 18 bases remaining between them. CDR3 in amino acids: CASSLSFTLGGETQYF. The CDR3 DNA reads TGCGCCAGCAGCTTGAGTTTTACACTCGGAGGGGAGACCCAGTACTTC.

The chain combines TRBV20-1 with TRBJ1-2; D is unresolved. Germline CDR1 reads DFQATT; CDR2 reads SNEGSKA (reference sequence). The CDR3 consists of 13 residues. The CDR3 sequence is CSAPPGPTGGYTF. The DNA for the CDR3 is TGCAGCGCTCCCCCGGGCCCCACTGGGGGCTACACCTTC.

This chain joins TRBV28 and TRBJ2-2; 14 bases align to TRBD2. The CDR3 is 17 residues long. Germline CDR1 MDHEN, CDR2 SYDVKM. The V gene end was trimmed by 7 bases and the J gene end by 4 bases; junction bases not matched to a gene: 8. CDR3 sequence: CASTGLAGGLSTGELFF. The CDR3 coding sequence is TGTGCCAGCACCGGACTAGCGGGAGGTTTGAGCACCGGGGAGCTGTTTTTT.

Within the sample, this clonotype is medium-sized (0.01 to 0.1%). This chain links TRBV28 with TRBJ2-1; perhaps TRBD2 as D (6 bases). The CDR3 is 16 amino acids. Germline V gene sequence: CDR1 MDHEN, CDR2 SYDVKM. V dropped 1 base and J dropped 4 bases, with 14 bases sitting between them. As DNA, the CDR3 is TGTGCCAGCAGTTTATTGGCCCAGGAGGGGTACAATGAGCAGTTCTTC. Encoded protein: CASSLLAQEGYNEQFF.

This chain uses TRBV7-3 with TRBJ2-7, with 9 bases lining up with TRBD2. V dropped 6 bases and J dropped 0; count of bases not matched to a gene: 12. The germline CDR1 and CDR2 sequences are SGHTA and FQGTGA. There are 17 residues in the CDR3. CDR3 sequence reads: CASRYMTSGSFSYEQYF. In DNA form, the CDR3 reads TGTGCCAGCAGGTACATGACTAGCGGCTCCTTCTCCTACGAGCAGTACTTC.

This sequence joins TRBV6-1 and TRBJ1-2; 8 nucleotides line up with TRBD1. Per the germline V gene, CDR1 is MNHNS and CDR2 is SASEGT. The trim removed 3 bases at V and 1 base at J, leaving 19 bases unmatched. The CDR3 extends over 20 amino acids. The CDR3 spells CASSEATYGTGPSLNYGYTF. The CDR3 DNA sequence: TGTGCCAGCAGTGAGGCCACCTATGGGACAGGCCCGAGTCTTAACTATGGCTACACCTTC.

Only a few counts were recorded for this clonotype. For the CDR3, the DNA is TGTGCCAGCTCGAGGGACTCCAGCGAGCAGTACTTC. Protein: CASSRDSSEQYF. The chain has TRBV18 and TRBJ2-7; a possible D gene is TRBD2 (6 bases). Trimming left V 6 bases short and J 6 bases short, with 12 bases between. CDR3 length: 12 amino acids. The germline CDR1 and CDR2 sequences are KGHSH and LQKENI.

The CDR3: CSAREGEGAHGYTF. The CDR3 bases are TGCAGTGCTAGAGAAGGGGAGGGGGCGCATGGCTACACCTTC. This chain links TRBV20-1 with TRBJ1-2, with 7 bases matching TRBD1. Germline V gives CDR1 DFQATT, CDR2 SNEGSKA (reference sequence). This CDR3 is built from 14 residues. The junction had 7 bases not matched to a gene; V was cut back by 0 bases and J by 6 bases.

The V call is TRBV6-1, the J call TRBJ1-5; 10 bases map to TRBD1. The V segment lost 5 bases and the J segment 1 base; nucleotides outside the gene matches: 2. Germline V lookup: CDR1 MNHNS, CDR2 SASEGT. This CDR3 region has 15 residues. Here the CDR3 DNA reads TGTGCCAGCAGTCGGGACAGGGGAAGCAATCAGCCCCAGCATTTT. This encodes CASSRDRGSNQPQHF.

This sequence joins TRBV11-2 and TRBJ1-2, with D maybe TRBD1 (6 bases). CDR3 length: 13 amino acids. Germline loops: CDR1 SGHAT, CDR2 FQNNGV. V was trimmed by 5 bases and J by 3 bases, leaving 10 bases between them. The CDR3 DNA reads TGTGCCAGCAGCACGACAGGACACTATGGCTACACCTTC. Translated, it gives CASSTTGHYGYTF.

The chain joins TRBV7-8 to TRBJ2-7; maybe TRBD2 (6 bases). Trimming took off 5 bases at V and 2 bases at J, with 13 bases between the two ends. CDR1 and CDR2 from the germline V gene are SGHVS and FQNEAQ. There are 14 residues in the CDR3. CDR3 loop: CASSLIAVTYEQYF. The DNA of the CDR3 is TGTGCCAGCAGCCTCATAGCGGTAACCTACGAGCAGTACTTC.

This clonotype was observed a few times. V gene TRBV20-1 combines with J gene TRBJ1-3, with TRBD1 as a possible D gene (5 bases). With 6 bases removed from V and 7 bases from J, the gap between germline ends came to 22 bases. The CDR3 length is 15 residues. Germline V gene lookup returns CDR1 DFQATT and CDR2 SNEGSKA (reference sequence). In nucleotides, the CDR3 is TGCAGTGCCACCCAGATCGTTCATTGGGGGAACACCATATATTTT. Translating gives CSATQIVHWGNTIYF.

The chain has TRBV7-8 and TRBJ2-5, with D possibly TRBD1 on 6 matching bases. This CDR3 spans 13 amino acids. CDR1 is SGHVS and CDR2 is FQNEAQ in the germline V gene. Trimming removed 1 base at V and 4 bases at J, with 7 bases between. The CDR3 bases are TGTGCCAGCAGCTTAGACAGGGTAGAGACCCAGTACTTC. As protein: CASSLDRVETQYF.

This clonotype was observed a handful of times. The V and J genes are TRBV6-7 and TRBJ2-1; D not resolved. TRBV6-7 counts as an open reading frame of uncertain function. V lost 2 bases, J lost 10 bases, and 15 bases lay in between. The CDR3 consists of 14 residues. As DNA, the CDR3 is TGTGCCAGCAGTTACACCCCCTTTACGCTGGAGCAGTTCTTC. It specifies CASSYTPFTLEQFF.

J is TRBJ1-1 and V is TRBV14, with D perhaps matching TRBD1 (5 bases). Germline V gives CDR1 SGHDN, CDR2 FVKESK. CDR3 length equals 14 residues. Trimming left V 6 bases short and J 5 bases short, with 16 bases between. DNA of the CDR3: TGTGCCAGCAGTCGGGACGGGGTGAGAACTGAAGCTTTCTTT. It encodes CASSRDGVRTEAFF.

The genes are TRBV18 and TRBJ2-5; D might be TRBD2 (5 bases). Germline V lookup: CDR1 KGHSH, CDR2 LQKENI. Trimming took 4 bases from V and 4 from J, leaving 19 bases between them. The CDR3 is made up of 16 amino acids. The CDR3 DNA reads as TGTGCCAGCTCACTAGCGAGGGTAAGAGCCGGAGAGACCCAGTACTTC. Its translation: CASSLARVRAGETQYF.

This clonotype showed up just once. The chain combines TRBV10-1 with TRBJ2-2, with 8 bases that match TRBD2. V lost 7 bases, J lost 5 bases, and 3 bases stayed unmatched. CDR1 and CDR2 (germline): WNHNN, SYGVQD (reference sequence). This CDR3 is 13 amino acids long. The CDR3 reads CASTRGGTGELFF. The CDR3 nucleotides read TGCGCCAGCACTCGGGGGGGGACCGGGGAGCTGTTTTTT.

The rearrangement links TRBV18 to TRBJ2-1, with TRBD2 matching over 8 bases. The J segment lost 0 bases and the V segment lost 3 bases, leaving 13 bases of the junction unmatched. The CDR3 totals 19 residues. Germline CDR1 reads KGHSH; CDR2 reads LQKENI. The CDR3 here is CASSPLAGREPLSYNEQFF. The CDR3 DNA is TGTGCCAGCTCACCTTTAGCGGGGAGAGAACCTCTCTCCTACAATGAGCAGTTCTTC.

This clonotype came up a few times. V and J are TRBV7-9 and TRBJ1-5; D remains unclear. Germline V gene sequence: CDR1 SEHNR, CDR2 FQNEAQ (reference sequence). This CDR3 is 13 amino acids long. V was pared by 3 bases and J by 6 bases, with 9 bases between. CDR3 in amino acids: CASSLVVGQPQHF. Here the CDR3 DNA reads TGTGCCAGCAGCTTGGTGGTGGGTCAGCCCCAGCATTTT. The full variable domain, with the rest looked up from reference TRBV7-9 and TRBJ1-5, is DTGVSQNPRHKITKRGQNVTFRCDPISEHNRLYWYRQTLGQGPEFLTYFQNEAQLEKSRLLSDRFSAERPKGSFSTLEIQRTEQGDSAMYLCASSLVVGQPQHFGDGTRLSIL.

V and J are TRBV7-2 and TRBJ1-2, with 7 bases fitting TRBD1. The CDR3 is 14 residues long. The ends lost 5 bases at V and 2 bases at J; junction bases unmatched: 5. Germline V gives CDR1 SGHTA, CDR2 FQGNSA. CDR3: CASSRDSSNYGYTF. CDR3 in DNA: TGTGCCAGCAGCAGGGACAGCAGCAACTATGGCTACACCTTC. The full variable domain, with the rest looked up from reference TRBV7-2 and TRBJ1-2, is GAGVSQSPSNKVTEKGKDVELRCDPISGHTALYWYRQSLGQGLEFLIYFQGNSAPDKSGLPSDRFSAERTGGSVSTLTIQRTQQEDSAVYLCASSRDSSNYGYTFGSGTRLTVV.

In its sample, this clonotype ranks as medium-sized (0.01 to 0.1%). The genes are TRBV24-1 and TRBJ2-5, with D possibly being TRBD2 (6 bases). Germline CDR1 reads KGHDR; CDR2 reads SFDVKD. CDR3 size: 16 residues. The V and J ends lost 4 bases and 1 base respectively, with 15 bases between them. The CDR3: CATSDPGTAAQETQYF. In DNA form, the CDR3 reads TGTGCCACCAGTGACCCTGGGACTGCAGCCCAAGAGACCCAGTACTTC.

In nucleotides, the CDR3 is TGTGCCAGCAGCTTATACGGTGGGTTCGACACTGAAGCTTTCTTT. This encodes CASSLYGGFDTEAFF. The chain has TRBV7-3 and TRBJ1-1; D unclear. CDR1 SGHTA and CDR2 FQGTGA come from the germline V gene. The V end was cut by 2 bases, the J end by 3 bases, with 13 bases between. The CDR3 sequence is 15 residues long.

This clonotype was seen more than once but under ten times. This chain uses TRBV7-3 with TRBJ2-5; no definite D call. V lost 5 bases and J 3 bases, leaving 10 bases between the germline ends. The CDR3 sequence is 13 residues long. Germline V CDR1 and CDR2: SGHTA, FQGTGA. The DNA for the CDR3 is TGTGCCAGCAGCCGGATCGCAGAAGAGACCCAGTACTTC. Translated: CASSRIAEETQYF. Complete variable domain (other parts from reference TRBV7-3 and TRBJ2-5): GAGVSQTPSNKVTEKGKYVELRCDPISGHTALYWYRQSLGQGPEFLIYFQGTGAADDSGLPNDRFFAVRPEGSVSTLKIQRTERGDSAVYLCASSRIAEETQYFGPGTRLLVL.

This sequence joins TRBV6-1 and TRBJ2-7; D gene uncertain. Germline values: CDR1 MNHNS, CDR2 SASEGT. The CDR3 totals 14 residues. The germline V and J ends were trimmed by 7 bases and 2 bases, with 15 bases remaining between them. The CDR3 bases are TGTGCCAGCACTAAGAAAACCCCCCCCTACGAGCAGTACTTC. Translated: CASTKKTPPYEQYF.

The V call is TRBV28, the J call TRBJ1-2; no definite D call. CDR1 and CDR2 from the germline V gene are MDHEN and SYDVKM. Trimming took off 4 bases at V and 4 bases at J, with 10 bases between the two ends. CDR3 size: 13 residues. CDR3 coding DNA: TGTGCCAGCAGTTGGAAGGTCGTCTATGGCTACACCTTC. Its protein product is CASSWKVVYGYTF.

CDR3 nucleotides: TGTGCCAGCAGCTTAGATTTCCGACGCTTGAACACTGAAGCTTTCTTT. Translation: CASSLDFRRLNTEAFF. This chain uses TRBV7-8 with TRBJ1-1; no clear D. CDR1 is SGHVS and CDR2 is FQNEAQ in the germline V gene. The CDR3 covers 16 residues. V lost 1 base to trimming and J lost 0 bases, with 12 bases between them.